What follows are 31 T cell receptor beta chains derived from one specimen sequenced in a study of T-cell memory formation after mild COVID-19. MiXCR, run by TCRdb on the 5' RACE reads, gives a single entry per CDR3 protein. This table holds 550,000 to 600,000 distinct CDR3 sequences, 20% to 25% found once. What was sequenced was PBMCs or a T cell subset sorted from them (not recorded which). These receptors all come from an adult woman who had mild COVID-19 (a few samples of this study predate the infection). Cell type and time point are not known.

This clonotype was seen a few times. J is TRBJ2-7 and V is TRBV20-1; D remains ambiguous. Trimming shortened V by 6 bases and J by 2 bases, and 8 bases separated the two germline ends. Per germline, CDR1 DFQATT and CDR2 SNEGSKA (reference sequence). The CDR3 is 11 residues long. The CDR3 loop is CSAPYAYEQYF. The CDR3 bases are TGCAGTGCCCCGTACGCCTACGAGCAGTACTTC.

In this sample, this clonotype turned up many times. The chain couples TRBV5-1 to TRBJ2-1, with 7 bases identical to TRBD2. CDR1 is SGHRS, CDR2 YFSETQ, per germline. The junction had 6 bases not matched to a gene; V was cut back by 5 bases and J by 4 bases. The CDR3 loop spans 14 amino acids. CDR3: CASRAGETYNEQFF. Here the CDR3 DNA reads TGCGCCAGCAGGGCGGGGGAGACTTACAATGAGCAGTTCTTC.

V usage is TRBV7-6 and J usage is TRBJ2-1; D may be TRBD1 (6 bases). The CDR3 contains 13 residues. Looked up from germline, CDR1 is SGHVS and CDR2 is FNYEAQ. The V end was cut by 3 bases, the J end by 11 bases, with 14 bases between. The CDR3 bases are TGTGCCAGCAGCTTCTCCAACAGGGAAAAGCAGTTCTTC. Amino acids: CASSFSNREKQFF.

This clonotype was recorded a few times. The V and J genes are TRBV11-2 and TRBJ2-1; D remains ambiguous. This CDR3 region has 15 residues. The germline V gene has CDR1 SGHAT and CDR2 FQNNGV. Trimming stripped 1 base from V and 1 base from J, with 8 bases between. CDR3 residues: CASSLGSVSYNEQFF. DNA of the CDR3: TGTGCCAGCAGCTTAGGGTCAGTATCCTACAATGAGCAGTTCTTC.

The chain is built from TRBV5-1 and TRBJ2-5; 7 positions agree with TRBD2. This CDR3 has 15 amino acids. Losses at the gene ends were 4 bases for V and 3 bases for J; bases not matched to a gene: 9. The germline V gene encodes CDR1 SGHRS and CDR2 YFSETQ. CDR3 DNA: TGCGCCAGCAGCCCCGAAAGACTAGCCGAAGAGACCCAGTACTTC. This codes for CASSPERLAEETQYF. The full variable domain, in which reference TRBV5-1 and TRBJ2-5 provide the parts outside the CDR3, is KAGVTQTPRYLIKTRGQQVTLSCSPISGHRSVSWYQQTPGQGLQFLFEYFSETQRNKGNFPGRFSGRQFSNSRSEMNVSTLELGDSALYLCASSPERLAEETQYFGPGTRLLVL.

The chain employs TRBV13 and TRBJ2-7; the D gene is possibly TRBD1 (6 bases). V was cut by 4 bases and J by 4 bases, with 20 bases left in between. From germline, CDR1 is PRHDT and CDR2 FYEKMQ (reference sequence). This CDR3 comprises 16 residues. DNA of the CDR3: TGTGCCAGCAGCTATTCTGGCGGCAGGGGCGAATACGAGCAGTACTTC. Its translation: CASSYSGGRGEYEQYF.

V and J are TRBV29-1 and TRBJ2-7; TRBD2 matches at 8 bases. Germline loops: CDR1 SQVTM, CDR2 ANQGSEA. V trimming: 1 base; J trimming: 1 base; junction bases outside the gene matches: 3. This CDR3 is built from 14 residues. CDR3 coding DNA: TGCAGCGTTGAAGGACTAGCGCCATCCTACGAGCAGTACTTC. Translating it yields CSVEGLAPSYEQYF.

J is TRBJ2-2 and V is TRBV12-3 or TRBV12-4, with TRBD2 matching 8 bases. The CDR3 has 15 amino acids. The junction had 6 bases not matched to a gene; V was cut back by 7 bases and J by 2 bases. DNA for the CDR3: TGTGCCAGCACCATTAGCGGGATAAACACCGGGGAGCTGTTTTTT. It yields the protein CASTISGINTGELFF.

This clonotype was counted between two and nine times. This sequence joins TRBV29-1 and TRBJ2-7; no clear D. The CDR3 has 15 residues. Between the trimmed V and J ends, which lost 1 base and 0 bases, there was a span of 13 bases. Germline CDR1 reads SQVTM; CDR2 reads ANQGSEA. The CDR3: CSVEADQPSSYEQYF. As DNA, the CDR3 is TGCAGCGTTGAAGCAGATCAGCCAAGCTCCTACGAGCAGTACTTC.

The chain links TRBV7-2 to TRBJ2-1, with unresolved D. CDR1 and CDR2 from the germline V gene are SGHTA and FQGNSA. This CDR3 has 13 residues. Between the trimmed V and J ends, which lost 1 base and 9 bases, there was a span of 10 bases. The CDR3 loop reads CASSLDVPAEQFF. The DNA for the CDR3 is TGTGCCAGCAGCTTAGACGTCCCGGCTGAGCAGTTCTTC.

CDR3 nucleotide sequence: TGTGCCAGCAGCTTAGATCCGACCCCCACCGGGGAGCTGTTTTTT. Residues: CASSLDPTPTGELFF. The rearrangement links TRBV7-9 to TRBJ2-2; D unclear. Trimming cost V 1 base and J 4 bases, with 10 bases left between them. This CDR3 contains 15 residues. The V gene's germline CDR1 is SEHNR and CDR2 FQNEAQ (reference sequence).

The rearrangement links TRBV7-3 to TRBJ2-5; D may be TRBD2 (5 bases). The CDR3 consists of 12 residues. V was cut by 5 bases and J by 4 bases, with 8 bases left in between. Germline V lookup: CDR1 SGHTA, CDR2 FQGTGA. CDR3 DNA: TGTGCCAGCAGCCGGACTGGAGAGACCCAGTACTTC. Amino acids: CASSRTGETQYF.

This clonotype was observed a handful of times. The chain has TRBV11-2 and TRBJ2-5; TRBD2 might be the D (7 bases). V gave up 5 bases and J gave up 5 bases, with 24 bases separating them. Germline values: CDR1 SGHAT, CDR2 FQNNGV. The CDR3 totals 17 residues. This CDR3 is CASSAPPLGGGWETQYF. The CDR3 nucleotides are TGTGCCAGCAGCGCCCCCCCCTTGGGGGGGGGCTGGGAGACCCAGTACTTC.

This chain connects TRBV11-2 to TRBJ1-3; weak D call: TRBD1 (5 bases). From germline, CDR1 is SGHAT and CDR2 FQNNGV. V lost 5 bases, J lost 15 bases, and 23 bases lay in between. CDR3 length equals 14 residues. In DNA form, the CDR3 reads TGTGCCAGCAGCCTGGAGAGGGTCGGGGGTCCTACATATTTT. Protein sequence: CASSLERVGGPTYF.

This sequence joins TRBV5-1 and TRBJ1-1, with D tentatively TRBD1 (5 bases). Trimming left V 0 bases short and J 3 bases short, with 9 bases between. In germline, CDR1 is SGHRS, CDR2 YFSETQ. CDR3 size: 14 residues. CDR3 in amino acids: CASSLGQTYTEAFF. In DNA form, the CDR3 reads TGCGCCAGCAGCTTGGGACAGACTTACACTGAAGCTTTCTTT.

The genes are TRBV7-8 and TRBJ2-3, with D possibly being TRBD1 or TRBD2 (5 bases each). Per the germline V gene, CDR1 is SGHVS and CDR2 is FQNEAQ. This CDR3 comprises 15 residues. V was cut by 4 bases and J by 2 bases, with 13 bases left in between. CDR3 bases: TGTGCCAGCAGCTCGGGACCGCAAGACACAGATACGCAGTATTTT. Its protein is CASSSGPQDTDTQYF.

This clonotype was observed a few times. This sequence joins TRBV29-1 and TRBJ2-3; TRBD2 aligns across 7 bases. The V segment lost 5 bases and the J segment 6 bases; nucleotides outside the gene matches: 8. CDR3 length: 13 amino acids. CDR1 SQVTM and CDR2 ANQGSEA come from the germline V gene. The CDR3, as DNA: TGCAGCGTTTGGGGGGGAGTGGGTGATACGCAGTATTTT. Translation gives CSVWGGVGDTQYF.

V and J are TRBV3-1 and TRBJ2-5, with 7 bases lining up with TRBD1. The CDR3 extends over 15 amino acids. The junction had 4 bases not matched to a gene; V was cut back by 1 base and J by 2 bases. From germline, CDR1 is LGHDT and CDR2 YNNKEL (reference sequence). CDR3 sequence: CASSQARTGQETQYF. CDR3 nucleotides: TGTGCCAGCAGCCAAGCTAGGACAGGACAAGAGACCCAGTACTTC.

The sample holds a few counts of this clonotype. The chain carries TRBV20-1 and TRBJ2-7; the D gene is possibly TRBD1 (5 bases). V gave up 0 bases and J gave up 5 bases, with 14 bases separating them. This CDR3 contains 14 residues. Germline CDR1 and CDR2: DFQATT and SNEGSKA (reference sequence). In nucleotides, the CDR3 is TGCAGTGCTAGAGATCTCGGCAGGGTGGACGAGCAGTACTTC. Protein: CSARDLGRVDEQYF.

The table lists this clonotype with a few counts. The chain is built from TRBV7-9 and TRBJ2-1, with D tentatively TRBD2 (6 bases). Trimming cost V 3 bases and J 6 bases, with 18 bases left between them. This CDR3 is 16 amino acids long. CDR1 is SEHNR, CDR2 FQNEAQ, per germline (reference sequence). CDR3 amino acids: CASSLWDFRSPNEQFF. The CDR3, as DNA: TGTGCCAGCAGCTTGTGGGACTTCCGAAGTCCCAATGAGCAGTTCTTC.

The chain joins TRBV24-1 to TRBJ2-1; tentative D call: TRBD2 (7 bases). The germline V gene has CDR1 KGHDR and CDR2 SFDVKD. V was pared by 9 bases and J by 7 bases, with 15 bases between. CDR3 length equals 13 residues. The CDR3 is CATGRGGLNEQFF. The CDR3 DNA reads as TGTGCCACCGGGAGGGGGGGCCTTAATGAGCAGTTCTTC.

This chain uses TRBV15 with TRBJ2-3; D is unclear. This CDR3 is built from 16 residues. Germline lookup yields CDR1 LNHNV and CDR2 YYDKDF (reference sequence). The V end lost 0 bases, the J end lost 3 bases, and 13 bases lay between the germline ends. The CDR3 here is CATSRDFQDGTDTQYF. DNA for the CDR3: TGTGCCACCAGCAGAGATTTTCAGGACGGAACAGATACGCAGTATTTT.

In its sample, this clonotype was seen a few times. This chain links TRBV7-2 with TRBJ2-5, with D tentatively TRBD1 (5 bases). This CDR3 contains 17 residues. Germline CDR1 SGHTA, CDR2 FQGNSA. Trimming cost V 5 bases and J 1 base, with 20 bases left between them. This CDR3 reads CASSARVRVSPQETQYF. The CDR3 bases are TGTGCCAGCAGCGCCAGGGTCAGGGTGAGCCCCCAAGAGACCCAGTACTTC.

In this sample, this clonotype turned up a few times. The chain uses TRBV5-5 and TRBJ2-1, with TRBD1 matching 7 bases. This CDR3 region has 16 residues. Germline CDR1 is SGHKS and CDR2 is YYEKEE (reference sequence). With 4 bases clipped from V and 1 base from J, the junction kept 8 bases outside the gene matches. CDR3 region: CASSLGQPLSYNEQFF. In DNA, the CDR3 is TGTGCCAGCAGCCTGGGACAGCCATTATCCTACAATGAGCAGTTCTTC.

The chain carries TRBV5-5 and TRBJ2-6; TRBD1 matches at 7 bases. The CDR3 length is 14 residues. V shed 10 bases and J 0 bases; nucleotides not matched to a gene: 4. Per the germline V gene, CDR1 is SGHKS and CDR2 is YYEKEE (reference sequence). CDR3: CAGQENSGANVLTF. CDR3 DNA: TGTGCCGGACAGGAGAACTCTGGGGCCAACGTCCTGACTTTC.

The chain combines TRBV4-1 with TRBJ1-1; D not resolved. The CDR3 loop spans 13 amino acids. With 5 bases removed from V and 0 bases from J, the gap between germline ends came to 7 bases. CDR1 MGHRA and CDR2 YSYEKL come from the germline V gene. For the CDR3, the DNA is TGCGCCAGCAGCTATTGGGTGAACACTGAAGCTTTCTTT. The encoded protein is CASSYWVNTEAFF.

The gene calls are TRBV7-9 and TRBJ1-2, with 8 bases aligning to TRBD1. The length of the CDR3 is 14 residues. V was clipped by 5 bases and J by 6 bases; unmatched bases: 8. CDR1 and CDR2 from the germline V gene are SEHNR and FQNEAQ (reference sequence). The CDR3 loop is CASSPWTGNDGYTF. The CDR3 bases are TGTGCCAGCAGCCCATGGACAGGGAATGATGGCTACACCTTC.

The chain is built from TRBV20-1 and TRBJ1-4; D unresolved. Germline-derived CDR1 and CDR2 are DFQATT and SNEGSKA (reference sequence). Trimming took off 6 bases at V and 8 bases at J, with 7 bases between the two ends. CDR3 length: 10 residues. The CDR3 DNA follows: TGCAGTGCGAAGGAAGAAAAACTGTTTTTT. It specifies CSAKEEKLFF.

The table lists this clonotype with a few counts. This rearrangement joins TRBV6-2 or TRBV6-3 to TRBJ2-7, with a tentative D call TRBD2 (6 bases). Germline V gives CDR1 MNHEY, CDR2 SVGEGT. This CDR3 is 13 amino acids long. Trimming left V 5 bases short and J 1 base short, with 9 bases between. This CDR3 reads CASSGRESYEQYF. The DNA for the CDR3 is TGTGCCAGCAGTGGGCGGGAATCCTACGAGCAGTACTTC.

CDR3 DNA sequence: TGCGCCAGCAGATCCCAAGCGGGTGGCCAAGAGACCCAGTACTTC. This translates into CASRSQAGGQETQYF. The chain has TRBV5-1 and TRBJ2-5; the D gene is possibly TRBD2 (6 bases). The length of the CDR3 is 15 residues. V gave up 5 bases and J gave up 1 base, with 15 bases separating them. CDR1 and CDR2 from the germline V gene are SGHRS and YFSETQ.

The V and J genes are TRBV24-1 and TRBJ1-5; D is uncertain. This CDR3 has 16 amino acids. Germline V CDR1 and CDR2: KGHDR, SFDVKD. V was cut by 4 bases and J by 5 bases, with 17 bases left in between. The CDR3 spells CATSENGRHYHQPQHF. In DNA form, the CDR3 reads TGTGCCACCAGTGAAAATGGCAGGCACTACCATCAGCCCCAGCATTTT.